This T cell receptor (beta chain) originates from a study of monozygotic twins with inflammatory bowel disease. Generation of cDNA took place in eight separate reactions per sample. TCRdb reprocessed the 5' RACE reads, keeping one entry per CDR3 protein, no DNA. The sample holds about 300,000 distinct CDR3 sequences. Germline lookup yields CDR1 LNHDA and CDR2 SQIVND (reference sequence). The CDR3 is 15 amino acids. Concerning this clonotype itself: The antigen is undetermined.

Whole-blood RNA isolation (total RNA) proceeded without T cell sorting. Findings and caveats of the study: For IBD patients, clonotypes shared with others were fewer than for healthy twins, especially with disease activity. Neither one strong signal nor one clonotype associated with IBD was supported.

The receptor was derived from a human donor with ulcerative colitis or Crohn's disease, or a healthy co-twin of an affected twin (not recorded which). Sequencing was carried out using blood. The genes are TRBV19 and TRBJ2-5. The CDR3 loop reads CASSGFLGAQETQYF.